This TCR beta chain was found in a study of T cell responses to AZD1222 COVID-19 vaccine. Study-level background: The analysis combined second doses at about 4 or about 12 weeks.

Study-level results: A reported finding is that nearly half of spike-specific TCRs target unmutated variant regions.

TCRdb's copy holds only in-frame clones and misses some; the assay was immunoSEQ multiplex PCR. The sample includes 120,000 or so clones, 65% to 90% of them seen just once. CDR3 length: 14 amino acids. With 4 bases removed from V and 1 base from J, the gap between germline ends came to 12 bases. Germline V gives CDR1 SGHRS, CDR2 YFSETQ. This clone was picked up one time. The antigen is undetermined. The rearrangement uses TRBV5-1 and TRBJ2-7; either TRBD1 or TRBD2 may supply D (6 bases each). This TCR came from an adult in good health. Sequenced material: peripheral blood, taken on day 0 of AZD1222 vaccination. The CDR3 loop is CASSHGGGSYEQYF. The CDR3 bases are TGCGCCAGCAGCCATGGAGGGGGTTCCTACGAGCAGTACTTC.